The T cell receptor beta chain described here comes from a study of patients and donors after allogeneic stem cell transplantation. Germline V gives CDR1 DFQATT, CDR2 SNEGSKA (reference sequence). CDR3 length equals 17 residues. Unmatched junction bases numbered 6, after V lost 0 bases and J lost 5 bases. This clonotype was counted many times. TCRdb recomputed calls from the RT-PCR reads with MiXCR, one row per CDR3 protein. The repertoire consists of under 200,000 distinct CDR3 sequences, with about 24% occurring once and the leading ten covering roughly a quarter. This chain uses TRBV20-1 with TRBJ1-6, with 11 nucleotides matching TRBD1. This TCR came from a human donor who was either an allogeneic HSCT recipient or a stem cell or donor lymphocyte infusion donor (not recorded which). It is not recorded whose cells these are; they may come from a transplant donor. The sample consisted of blood, either unsorted or a sorted T cell fraction (not recorded which). This CDR3 reads CSARDLGQGDHNSPLHF. DNA of the CDR3: TGCAGTGCTAGAGATTTGGGACAGGGGGACCATAATTCACCCCTCCACTTT.